A single T cell receptor (beta chain) is shown here with its context. The antigen is undetermined. The data originate from a study of cytomegalovirus exposure and HLA in healthy donors. Points from the study as a whole: With high specificity and sensitivity, the classifier reportedly diagnosed cytomegalovirus status.

Germline CDR1 and CDR2: LNHDA and SQIVND (reference sequence). This CDR3 is 15 amino acids long. V was trimmed by 2 bases and J by 6 bases, leaving 13 bases between them. Amplification used 60 Vbeta primers and 13 Jbeta primers. The protocol was immunoSEQ multiplex PCR, while the TCRdb copy is restricted to in-frame clones and leaves out a portion. The sample holds 100,000 to 150,000 clones, around 80% seen once. The sequence was collected from a man aged 45-65 years in good health and CMV-seronegative. The chain joins TRBV19 to TRBJ2-2, with unresolved D. Sequenced sample: PBMCs. CDR3 residues: CASSISSRSPGELFF. DNA for the CDR3: TGTGCCAGTAGTATATCTTCCAGATCCCCCGGGGAGCTGTTTTTT.